The present TCR beta chain was sequenced within a study of technical replicates of blood from four donors. Method: immunoSEQ multiplex PCR; TCRdb's copy keeps in-frame clones and lacks some. Among about 74,000 clones, 75% to 85% were seen once, and the ten largest hold around 4%. Sequenced material: PBMCs. The sequence was obtained from a human donor in good health. Some clones in this sample may be carry-over from other donors' samples.

CDR3 in amino acids: CASRLLAGMDYGYTF. The DNA of the CDR3 is TGCGCCAGCAGGTTGTTGGCGGGGATGGACTATGGCTACACCTTC. The genes are TRBV5-1 and TRBJ1-2; D uncertain. V was pared by 5 bases and J by 3 bases, with 17 bases between. CDR1 is SGHRS, CDR2 YFSETQ, per germline. The length of the CDR3 is 15 residues.